Listed below are T cell receptor beta chains from one sample, sequenced in a study of blood T cells in healthy people across ages. TCRdb called the 5' RACE reads again in MiXCR, with one record for every CDR3 protein. Altogether roughly 2 million distinct CDR3 sequences are present, around half being singletons, with the ten largest covering more than 2%. The sample was blood. The receptors stem from a woman in her 40s in good health. Both conserved end residues are part of each CDR3. The D gene is left open where the match is weak. The size of a clone is reported for some rows only, either as once, few or many, or as a class for expanded clones.

j_gene	v_gene	abundance	d_gene	CDR3nt	CDR3aa
TRBJ2-1	TRBV29-1	-	TRBD1	TGCAGCGCCTTACTACCGGGACAGGGGTGGAATGGGCAGTTCTTC	CSALLPGQGWNGQFF
TRBJ1-2	TRBV24-1	-	-	TGTGCCACCAGTGATACAGGGAAAGGGGATAGCTACACCTTC	CATSDTGKGDSYTF
TRBJ2-3	TRBV2	-	-	TGTGCCAGCAGTTTATCCCCGACCTGGGGCGATACGCAGTATTTT	CASSLSPTWGDTQYF
TRBJ2-1	TRBV15	-	TRBD2	TGTGCCACCAGCAGAGATGTAGCGGGGGGGCCGTTATTGTTCTTC	CATSRDVAGGPLLFF
TRBJ1-2	TRBV2	-	-	TGTGCCAGCAGTGAGACCTCTTTCGGGACTAACTATGGCTACACCTTC	CASSETSFGTNYGYTF
TRBJ1-1	TRBV21-1	-	-	TGTGCCAGCAGTCCTTCCTACAGCCCCGGACGGGAGAACACTGAAGCTTTCTTT	CASSPSYSPGRENTEAFF
TRBJ2-3	TRBV18	-	-	TGTGCCAGCTCACCCATTGACTCCCATAGCACAGATACGCAGTATTTT	CASSPIDSHSTDTQYF
TRBJ1-2	TRBV7-9	few	TRBD1	TGTGCCAGCAGCCCAACGCGGACAGGGGGAAGGGATGGCTACACCTTC	CASSPTRTGGRDGYTF
TRBJ2-5	TRBV12-3/TRBV12-4	many	TRBD2	TGTGCCAGCAGTCCGGGACTAGCAGGAGAGACCCAGTACTTC	CASSPGLAGETQYF
TRBJ1-6	TRBV5-6	-	-	TGCGCCAGCAGCTATGGCTTGGGTTTCGATTCACCCCTCCACTTT	CASSYGLGFDSPLHF
TRBJ2-7	TRBV29-1	-	-	TGCAGCGTTACAAAGTTTGCGGAGGACGAGCAGTACTTC	CSVTKFAEDEQYF
TRBJ2-1	TRBV10-3	-	TRBD1	TGTGCCATCAGTGAGAGGGGACAGGGGGTTAATGAGCAGTTCTTC	CAISERGQGVNEQFF
TRBJ2-1	TRBV5-1	few	-	TGCGCCAGCAGCTTGAGACAGGCAGATGAGCAGTTCTTC	CASSLRQADEQFF
TRBJ1-2	TRBV6-5	few	-	TGTGCCAGCAGTCCCGGAGGGAGCCCTAACTATGGCTACACCTTC	CASSPGGSPNYGYTF
TRBJ2-7	TRBV29-1	many	-	TGCAGCGTTGAAAAGGACAGAGGGGAATACGAGCAGTACTTC	CSVEKDRGEYEQYF
TRBJ2-1	TRBV20-1	-	TRBD1	TGCAGTGCTAGAGGGCAAACAGGGGTCTATTACAATGAGCAGTTCTTC	CSARGQTGVYYNEQFF
TRBJ1-5	TRBV24-1	-	-	TGTGCCACCAGTGATGACGGCAATCAGCCCCAGCATTTT	CATSDDGNQPQHF
TRBJ2-1	TRBV13	few	TRBD2	TGTGCCAGCAGCTTTACTAGCGGGAATGAGCAGTTCTTC	CASSFTSGNEQFF
TRBJ2-1	TRBV20-1	-	-	TGCAGTGCTCTCCGGACCTATGAGCAGTTCTTC	CSALRTYEQFF
TRBJ2-3	TRBV6-1	-	TRBD1	TGTGCCAGCAGTGAACAGGGGGCACGGGATACGCAGTATTTT	CASSEQGARDTQYF
TRBJ2-6	TRBV28	once	-	TGTGCCAGCAGTTCCCCTTTAGCGGTATCAGAGTCTGGGGCCAACGTCCTGACTTTC	CASSSPLAVSESGANVLTF
TRBJ2-1	TRBV7-9	many	-	TGTGCCAGCAGCCCCGGGGCCCAGTACAATGAGCAGTTCTTC	CASSPGAQYNEQFF
TRBJ1-1	TRBV10-3	-	-	TGTGCCATCAGTGATCTGCTGAACACTGAAGCTTTCTTT	CAISDLLNTEAFF
TRBJ2-7	TRBV12-3/TRBV12-4	-	TRBD1	TGTGCCAGCACTTTGGGGACAGGGGGCACCTACGAGCAGTACTTC	CASTLGTGGTYEQYF
TRBJ2-6	TRBV20-1	-	-	TGCAGTGCTAGAGAAGGGGGCTCTGGGGCCAACGTCCTGACTTTC	CSAREGGSGANVLTF
TRBJ2-1	TRBV7-2	-	-	TGTGCCAGCAGCTTAATCAGTCAGGGCTCCTACAATGAGCAGTTCTTC	CASSLISQGSYNEQFF
TRBJ2-5	TRBV4-3	few	-	TGCGCCAGCAGCCAAGATCGCGTCTGGTGGACCCAGTACTTC	CASSQDRVWWTQYF
TRBJ2-1	TRBV5-1	-	-	TGCGCCAGCAGCCAGGACAATGGGCAGTTCTTC	CASSQDNGQFF
TRBJ2-5	TRBV4-2	-	TRBD2	TGTGCCAGCAGCCAGGACTTTCCCCAGCGGGGGGGGGAAGAGACCCAGTACTTC	CASSQDFPQRGGEETQYF
TRBJ2-3	TRBV6-6	-	-	TGTGCCAGCAGGGCCTGGCAGACGCAGTATTTT	CASRAWQTQYF
TRBJ2-3	TRBV12-3/TRBV12-4	-	TRBD2	TGTGCCAGCAGTTTAAGTACGGGGGGGCCAGATACGCAGTATTTT	CASSLSTGGPDTQYF
TRBJ1-2	TRBV29-1	once	-	TGCAGCGTTCTGGCAGGGGAGAAACGATATGGCTACACCTTC	CSVLAGEKRYGYTF
TRBJ2-3	TRBV5-1	once	TRBD1	TGCGCCAGCACCGGTTATCCGGGACAGAGCACAGATACGCAGTATTTT	CASTGYPGQSTDTQYF
TRBJ1-1	TRBV7-9	-	TRBD1	TGTGCCAGCAGCCCACGGGGCGGACAGGAGAGGGCTGAAGCTTTCTTT	CASSPRGGQERAEAFF
TRBJ2-1	TRBV7-9	many	-	TGTGCCAGCAGCTTAGAGGTGAATGAGCAGTTCTTC	CASSLEVNEQFF
TRBJ2-1	TRBV7-2	-	TRBD1	TGTGCCAGCAGCTTAGGTTTGGGGACAGAGACCCAGTTCTTC	CASSLGLGTETQFF
TRBJ2-7	TRBV11-1	-	-	TGTGCCAGCAGCCCCAGAGGTGGCGGTGACGTAGGTGCTCAGGGTCATTCCTACGAGCAGTACTTC	CASSPRGGGDVGAQGHSYEQYF
TRBJ2-7	TRBV7-2	-	TRBD1	TGTGCCAGCAGCTTAAGGGGGGACAGGCCCTACAATGAGCAGTACTTC	CASSLRGDRPYNEQYF
TRBJ1-5	TRBV20-1	-	-	TGCAGTGCTAAAGGACACCTTAGCAATCAGCCCCAGCATTTT	CSAKGHLSNQPQHF
TRBJ2-3	TRBV13	-	TRBD2	TGTGCCAGCAGCCCCTCCCCTAGCGGGGGGGTGGCAGATACGCAGTATTTT	CASSPSPSGGVADTQYF
TRBJ1-6	TRBV3-1	-	-	TGTGCCAGCAGCCAAGATGGCGGGCACCACTTT	CASSQDGGHHF
TRBJ2-2	TRBV7-2	few	TRBD1	TGTGCCAGCAGCCCGCGGGACAGGGGCACCGGGGAGCTGTTTTTT	CASSPRDRGTGELFF
TRBJ1-6	TRBV20-1	-	-	TGCAGTGCTAGAGTGGGTGGGTATAATTCACCCCTCCACTTT	CSARVGGYNSPLHF
TRBJ2-7	TRBV7-2	many	TRBD1	TGTGCCACCGCGGGACAGGGGGCCTACGAGCAGTACTTC	CATAGQGAYEQYF
TRBJ2-5	TRBV7-2	-	TRBD1	TGTGCCAGCAGCACACCGGGACAGGGCGAGACCCAGTACTTC	CASSTPGQGETQYF
TRBJ1-1	TRBV6-6	-	-	TGTGCCAGCATTGTTTACGCGGCAGTGAACACTGAAGCTTTCTTT	CASIVYAAVNTEAFF
TRBJ2-1	TRBV28	-	-	TGTGCCAGCAGGGAGAATGAGCAGTTCTTC	CASRENEQFF
TRBJ2-7	TRBV20-1	-	TRBD1	TGCAGTGCTAGAGCGGCGGACAGGAGCCCTACCTACGAGCAGTACTTC	CSARAADRSPTYEQYF
TRBJ2-4	TRBV5-1	-	TRBD1	TGCGCCAGCAGCTCAATACAGGGGGCCAAAAACATTCGGTACTTC	CASSSIQGAKNIRYF
TRBJ2-3	TRBV6-5	few	-	TGTGCCAGCAGTTACTCGAAGGGGTGGTCTCGCACAGATACGCAGTATTTT	CASSYSKGWSRTDTQYF
TRBJ1-2	TRBV7-2	few	-	TGTGCCAGCAGCCCCAGCTACGACAGGTCTCCCTATGGCTACACCTTC	CASSPSYDRSPYGYTF
TRBJ2-7	TRBV27	-	-	TGTGCCAGCAGACTATTCAGGGATTCTTACGAGCAGTACTTC	CASRLFRDSYEQYF
TRBJ2-7	TRBV27	-	TRBD2	TGTGCCAGCAAGGGGCAAGCGGGGGAGCAGTACTTC	CASKGQAGEQYF